The T cell receptor (beta chain) described here comes from a study of cytomegalovirus exposure and HLA in healthy donors. About the study: Prior work identified roughly 120 million unique TCR beta sequences in roughly 180 million T cells.

The PCR made use of 60 Vbeta and 13 Jbeta primers. Libraries were prepared by immunoSEQ multiplex PCR; TCRdb keeps only in-frame clonotypes and omits some of them. This sample has 100,000 to 150,000 clones; approximately 80% occur once, and the top ten carry 5% to 7%. The CDR3 covers 14 residues. The V end was cut by 0 bases, the J end by 6 bases, with 12 bases between. Germline V gene sequence: CDR1 SGHTS, CDR2 YDEGEE. Though probably carrying unrecorded immune exposures, donors were nominally healthy at sampling. This clone came up once. The clonotype originates from a woman aged 40 to 50 in good health and CMV-seropositive. The chain combines TRBV5-8 with TRBJ1-1; D unresolved. The specimen sequenced was PBMCs. The CDR3 sequence is CASSLAPGWAEAFF. In DNA form, the CDR3 reads TGTGCCAGCAGCTTGGCTCCGGGATGGGCTGAAGCTTTCTTT.